Listed here is a single T cell receptor (beta chain). This receptor's antigen is unknown. Base qualities are not provided; no much larger clone lies one nucleotide away. V gives up 3 bases and J gives up 4 bases, and the segment between their germline ends measures 25 bases. From a lookup of the germline V gene (reference sequence), CDR1 and CDR2 are SGHNT and YYREEE. From cysteine to phenylalanine, the CDR3 is 18 amino acids long. CDR3 DNA is the only sequence kept; it has 54 bases, read in frame from the first base. These data come from a study of T cell changes during pregnancy in multiple sclerosis (dated by TCRdb to between 2018 and 2021). The study in broad terms: In women with multiple sclerosis, the researchers looked at how the T cell repertoire shifted as pregnancy progressed.

The library came from the immunoSEQ multiplex PCR assay. TCRdb's version of the immuneACCESS table is confined to in-frame rearrangements and falls short of the full clone set. An unresolved V gene accounts for under half of the shortfall where checked; the remainder is of unknown origin. In all, the sample holds under 50,000 clones, and approximately 92% of those were seen once. Of the sample, 26% falls within the top ten clones. This clonotype originated in a female donor with multiple sclerosis, enrolled in a pregnancy study. The sequencing here drew on CD8+ T cells from peripheral blood mononuclear cells, taken before pregnancy. The chain uses TRBV5-4 and TRBJ2-5, and possibly TRBD2, on 7 matching bases. The nucleotide sequence reads as follows: TGTGCCAGCAGCTCCCCCGAGGGGGGACTACCCCAACGAGAGACCCAGTACTTC. Its translation is CASSSPEGGLPQRETQYF.